Below are 10 T cell receptor beta chains sequenced from a single sample in a study of OX40 agonist ivuxolimab in advanced cancers. Library prep was done by the immunoSEQ multiplex PCR assay. TCRdb took this table from immuneACCESS and kept in-frame rearrangements with V and J called. Such tables lack part of the clones; where checked against another copy, unresolved V genes explain under half of the gap, and the rest is unexplained. The table for this sample lists about 96,000 clones; 90% of them were counted only once. Clones ranked in the top ten supply about 1.6% of the sample. The specimen was CD4+ or CD8+ T cells sorted from blood, collected in a trial of the OX40 agonist ivuxolimab. The origin of the receptors is an adult with an advanced solid tumor such as melanoma, head and neck, liver or kidney cancer.

In this sample, this clone turned up once. V and J are TRBV30 and TRBJ1-2; a weak D match, TRBD1 (6 bases). Trimming left V 4 bases short and J 7 bases short, with 22 bases between. Germline V lookup: CDR1 GTSNPN, CDR2 SVGIG (reference sequence). This CDR3 comprises 15 residues. CDR3 sequence: CAWTSGTLLGGGYTF. CDR3 bases: TGTGCCTGGACATCCGGGACACTCCTAGGAGGTGGCTACACCTTC.

The V and J genes are TRBV2 and TRBJ1-3; no definite D call. V was cut by 2 bases and J by 0 bases, with 8 bases left in between. CDR1 and CDR2 (germline): SNHLY, FYNNEI. The CDR3 runs to 15 residues. The CDR3 loop is CASSEHAISGNTIYF. The CDR3 region has the DNA TGTGCCAGCAGTGAACACGCTATCTCTGGAAACACCATATATTTT.

The rearrangement links TRBV19 to TRBJ2-1, with TRBD2 matching 12 bases. V lost 8 bases to trimming and J lost 4 bases; unmatched junction nucleotides: 6. This CDR3 has 15 residues. The germline V gene has CDR1 LNHDA and CDR2 SQIVND (reference sequence). The CDR3 nucleotides read TGTGCCAGTCGTCAGACTAGCGGGAGTTACAATGAGCAGTTCTTC. Translation: CASRQTSGSYNEQFF.

This sequence joins TRBV7-6 and TRBJ2-3; D is unresolved. From germline, CDR1 is SGHVS and CDR2 FNYEAQ. V was cut by 5 bases and J by 4 bases, with 16 bases left in between. The CDR3 runs to 15 residues. CDR3 in DNA: TGTGCCAGCAGCGGCTTACTTATCGGGCCAGATACGCAGTATTTT. Translating gives CASSGLLIGPDTQYF. Based on the CDR3 plus reference TRBV7-6 and TRBJ2-3, the full variable domain is GAGVSQSPRYKVTKRGQDVALRCDPISGHVSLYWYRQALGQGPEFLTYFNYEAQQDKSGLPNDRFSAERPEGSISTLTIQRTEQRDSAMYRCASSGLLIGPDTQYFGPGTRLTVL.

The chain uses TRBV7-2 and TRBJ2-3, with D perhaps matching TRBD1 or TRBD2 (5 bases each). V was shortened by 1 base and J by 5 bases, with 13 bases between the two germline ends. The CDR3 runs to 15 residues. Germline CDR1 reads SGHTA; CDR2 reads FQGNSA. CDR3 sequence: CASSLVGTTGDTQYF. The DNA for the CDR3 is TGTGCCAGCAGCTTAGTTGGGACCACCGGAGATACGCAGTATTTT.

This clone was recorded only once. The gene calls are TRBV19 and TRBJ1-3; no clear D gene. Germline V lookup: CDR1 LNHDA, CDR2 SQIVND (reference sequence). The CDR3 extends over 12 amino acids. V gave up 2 bases and J gave up 4 bases, with 3 bases separating them. CDR3 residues: CASSIHGNTIYF. The CDR3 DNA is TGTGCCAGTAGTATACACGGAAACACCATATATTTT. Using reference TRBV19 and TRBJ1-3 for the parts outside the CDR3, the full variable domain is DGGITQSPKYLFRKEGQNVTLSCEQNLNHDAMYWYRQDPGQGLRLIYYSQIVNDFQKGDIAEGYSVSREKKESFPLTVTSAQKNPTAFYLCASSIHGNTIYFGEGSWLTVV.

This clone came up once. The chain links TRBV6-4 to TRBJ2-2, with TRBD2 matching 8 bases. The CDR3 runs to 16 residues. Germline assignment: CDR1 MRHNA and CDR2 SNTAGT. V gave up 8 bases and J gave up 4 bases; unmatched junction bases: 12. CDR3 DNA sequence: TGTGCCAGCCGTGGATGGGCTAGCGGGCCCACCGGGGAGCTGTTTTTT. Encoded protein: CASRGWASGPTGELFF.

The chain joins TRBV30 to TRBJ2-7; D is tentatively TRBD1 or TRBD2 (5 bases each). The CDR3 runs to 14 residues. Trimming pared 0 bases from V and 6 bases from J, leaving 15 bases between. Germline CDR1 reads GTSNPN; CDR2 reads SVGIG (reference sequence). The CDR3 nucleotides read TGTGCCTGGAGTGTCCAGGGACGGAGCTTCGAGCAGTACTTC. Residues: CAWSVQGRSFEQYF.

The chain links TRBV5-1 to TRBJ1-5, with a weak D call TRBD1 (6 bases). Germline CDR1 and CDR2: SGHRS and YFSETQ. This CDR3 contains 13 residues. V dropped 5 bases and J dropped 4 bases, with 10 bases sitting between them. CDR3 sequence: CASRIGGNQPQHF. The CDR3 nucleotides read TGCGCCAGCAGAATAGGGGGGAATCAGCCCCAGCATTTT.

This rearrangement joins TRBV19 to TRBJ2-1, with 9 bases aligning to TRBD2. Germline-derived CDR1 and CDR2 are LNHDA and SQIVND (reference sequence). After removal of 5 bases from V and 6 bases from J, the junction contained 5 bases not matched to a gene. The CDR3 consists of 14 residues. The CDR3 region is CASSFSGRGNEQFF. The CDR3 DNA sequence: TGTGCCAGTAGTTTTAGCGGGAGAGGCAATGAGCAGTTCTTC.